Shown below are 30 T cell receptor beta chains from a single sample sequenced in a study of T cell repertoires in cytomegalovirus infection. TCRdb passed the reads through MiXCR, listing each CDR3 protein once. Of about 97,000 distinct CDR3 sequences listed, approximately 17% are singletons. Sequenced input: PBMCs. The receptor source for this set is a human donor in good health (CMV status not recorded). Some clones in this sample may be carry-over from other donors' samples.

The rearrangement uses TRBV20-1 and TRBJ1-2; 7 bases line up with TRBD1. The length of the CDR3 is 12 residues. Germline assignment: CDR1 DFQATT and CDR2 SNEGSKA (reference sequence). The V and J ends lost 6 bases and 8 bases, in that order; junction bases with no gene match: 9. The CDR3 loop reads CSARRGETGYTF. CDR3 in DNA: TGCAGTGCCCGCAGGGGGGAGACGGGCTACACCTTC.

In this sample, this clonotype turned up many times. The rearrangement links TRBV6-2 or TRBV6-3 to TRBJ2-1; 7 bases match TRBD2. The CDR3 is made up of 16 amino acids. V was pared by 5 bases and J by 4 bases, with 11 bases of the junction left unmatched. In germline, CDR1 is MNHEY, CDR2 SVGEGT. Written as DNA, the CDR3 is TGTGCCAGCAGTCCCAGCGGGACCCAGGGTTACAATGAGCAGTTCTTC. Residues: CASSPSGTQGYNEQFF.

This clonotype was recorded a few times. This chain links TRBV6-2 or TRBV6-3 with TRBJ1-5, with D perhaps TRBD1 (5 bases). The CDR3 extends over 13 amino acids. V dropped 0 bases and J dropped 9 bases, with 9 bases sitting between them. Germline V gene data show CDR1 as MNHEY and CDR2 as SVGEGT. DNA of the CDR3: TGTGCCAGCAGTTACTCAACCGGGGGGCCCCAGCATTTT. This codes for CASSYSTGGPQHF.

The sample holds one count of this clonotype. The chain has TRBV12-3 or TRBV12-4 and TRBJ1-1, with 9 bases lining up with TRBD1. The CDR3 extends over 14 amino acids. The V and J ends lost 5 bases and 1 base, in that order; junction bases with no gene match: 2. The CDR3 here is CASSRQGGNTEAFF. As DNA, the CDR3 is TGTGCCAGCAGTCGACAGGGGGGGAACACTGAAGCTTTCTTT.

This clonotype was observed at least ten times. The rearrangement joins TRBV7-9 to TRBJ2-5; TRBD1 might be the D (5 bases). The CDR3 spans 16 residues. Trimming took 1 base from V and 3 from J, leaving 15 bases between them. Germline loops: CDR1 SEHNR, CDR2 FQNEAQ (reference sequence). CDR3 DNA sequence: TGTGCCAGCAGCTTAGGCAGACAGCCTCTCGAAGAGACCCAGTACTTC. Translating it yields CASSLGRQPLEETQYF.

This clonotype was seen ten or more times. The rearrangement joins TRBV2 to TRBJ2-2; TRBD2 is a possible D gene (5 bases). This CDR3 region has 16 residues. The V gene's germline CDR1 is SNHLY and CDR2 FYNNEI. The germline V and J ends were trimmed by 4 bases and 6 bases, with 18 bases remaining between them. The CDR3 here is CASSAPSGGPPGELFF. CDR3 nucleotides: TGTGCCAGCAGTGCTCCCAGCGGAGGCCCCCCCGGGGAGCTGTTTTTT.

The V call is TRBV12-3 or TRBV12-4, the J call TRBJ2-2; D is unclear. V dropped 5 bases and J dropped 5 bases, with 12 bases sitting between them. This CDR3 contains 14 residues. DNA for the CDR3: TGTGCCAGCAGTCCCACTACAGCAACCGGGGAGCTGTTTTTT. Its translation: CASSPTTATGELFF.

This clonotype was seen at least ten times. The chain carries TRBV27 and TRBJ1-2, with D uncertain. Germline V gene lookup returns CDR1 MNHEY and CDR2 SMNVEV (reference sequence). The CDR3 runs to 13 residues. V was clipped by 0 bases and J by 3 bases, with 5 bases between them. The CDR3 loop reads CASSLSRDYGYTF. The DNA of the CDR3 is TGTGCCAGCAGTTTATCCCGGGACTATGGCTACACCTTC.

This clonotype was found many times. This CDR3 is CASSQNQGMDGYTF. In DNA, the CDR3 is TGTGCCAGCAGTCAGAACCAGGGAATGGATGGCTACACCTTC. The rearrangement links TRBV7-6 to TRBJ1-2, with D perhaps TRBD1 (5 bases). The CDR3 length is 14 residues. Looked up from germline, CDR1 is SGHVS and CDR2 is FNYEAQ. Trimming pared 6 bases from V and 6 bases from J, leaving 17 bases between.

This clonotype was counted a few times. The V call is TRBV4-2, the J call TRBJ2-7; 9 bases are shared with TRBD1. Germline loops: CDR1 LGHNA, CDR2 YNFKEQ. This CDR3 has 17 amino acids. V trimming: 1 base; J trimming: 3 bases; junction bases outside the gene matches: 10. DNA for the CDR3: TGTGCCAGCAGCCAAGCCCAGGGACAGGGTAGCCTCTACGAGCAGTACTTC. Its protein product is CASSQAQGQGSLYEQYF.

This clonotype was seen many times. The chain combines TRBV7-2 with TRBJ1-2; perhaps TRBD1 as D (6 bases). This CDR3 is 16 amino acids long. Trimming shortened V by 6 bases and J by 5 bases, and 22 bases separated the two germline ends. The germline V gene encodes CDR1 SGHTA and CDR2 FQGNSA. The CDR3 is CASRGGQRPGGYGYTF. CDR3 DNA sequence: TGTGCCAGCAGGGGGGGGCAGCGCCCGGGGGGTTATGGCTACACCTTC.

There are many counts of this clonotype. This chain links TRBV7-6 with TRBJ2-7; 7 nucleotides line up with TRBD2. J was trimmed by 6 bases and V by 7 bases; bases with no gene match: 9. The V gene's germline CDR1 is SGHVS and CDR2 FNYEAQ. This CDR3 comprises 13 residues. Here the CDR3 DNA reads TGTGCCAGCAACCCTAACCCGGGGGGCGAGCAGTACTTC. Protein sequence: CASNPNPGGEQYF. The complete variable domain, with remaining parts taken from reference TRBV7-6 and TRBJ2-7, reads GAGVSQSPRYKVTKRGQDVALRCDPISGHVSLYWYRQALGQGPEFLTYFNYEAQQDKSGLPNDRFSAERPEGSISTLTIQRTEQRDSAMYRCASNPNPGGEQYFGPGTRLTVT.

This clonotype was detected ten times or more. This rearrangement joins TRBV4-2 to TRBJ1-5; D possibly corresponds to TRBD1 (5 bases). The ends were cut back, 4 bases at V and 3 bases at J, with 16 bases in the middle. This CDR3 has 16 amino acids. Germline-derived CDR1 and CDR2 are LGHNA and YNFKEQ. CDR3 DNA: TGTGCCAGCAGCCCAACTTTCGACAGTACCAATCAGCCCCAGCATTTT. As protein: CASSPTFDSTNQPQHF.

About this clonotype: A much larger clone lies one base from this, so it may be a read error. The chain links TRBV7-8 to TRBJ2-5; TRBD2 matches at 7 bases. Germline V gene sequence: CDR1 SGHVS, CDR2 FQNEAQ. The V gene end was trimmed by 6 bases and the J gene end by 1 base; junction bases not matched to a gene: 11. There are 16 residues in the CDR3. CDR3 sequence (DNA): TGTGCCAGCAGTAATGGGGGGGGGGGATTCCAAGAGACCCAGTACTTC. Amino acid sequence: CASSNGGGGFQETQYF.

This clonotype was observed at least ten times. The gene calls are TRBV6-2 or TRBV6-3 and TRBJ2-1; the D gene could be TRBD1 or TRBD2 (7 bases each). The CDR3 totals 16 residues. Germline CDR1 MNHEY, CDR2 SVGEGT. Trimming cost V 5 bases and J 3 bases, with 17 bases left between them. CDR3 amino acids: CASSPQGGAFYNEQFF. The CDR3 region has the DNA TGTGCCAGCAGTCCCCAGGGGGGGGCTTTCTACAATGAGCAGTTCTTC.

This clonotype was counted a few times. The chain couples TRBV7-2 to TRBJ2-5, with D possibly matching TRBD2 (6 bases). The CDR3 extends over 12 amino acids. Germline CDR1 is SGHTA and CDR2 is FQGNSA. The V end was cut by 10 bases, the J end by 4 bases, with 13 bases between. The DNA for the CDR3 is TGTGCCACCCGGGGTAGCGGAGAGACCCAGTACTTC. It translates to CATRGSGETQYF.

This clonotype was found many times. The chain couples TRBV7-6 to TRBJ2-3, with D possibly being TRBD1 or TRBD2 (5 bases each). The ends were cut back, 2 bases at V and 6 bases at J, with 15 bases in the middle. The CDR3 is 15 residues long. Germline V CDR1 and CDR2: SGHVS, FNYEAQ. DNA of the CDR3: TGTGCCAGCAGCTTAACGTGGGGACCGAGGGATACGCAGTATTTT. It encodes CASSLTWGPRDTQYF.

The chain has TRBV5-1 and TRBJ1-1; 7 positions agree with TRBD1. V lost 2 bases to trimming and J lost 3 bases; unmatched junction nucleotides: 1. Germline V gene data show CDR1 as SGHRS and CDR2 as YFSETQ. The CDR3 runs 13 residues. CDR3: CASSFGTDTEAFF. The DNA of the CDR3 is TGCGCCAGCAGCTTCGGGACAGACACTGAAGCTTTCTTT.

V usage is TRBV7-6 and J usage is TRBJ1-5; D gene ambiguous. In germline, CDR1 is SGHVS, CDR2 FNYEAQ. The CDR3 covers 13 residues. The V gene lost 5 bases and the J gene lost 0 bases, with 5 bases spanning the gap. The CDR3 nucleotides are TGTGCCAGCAGCCGGTATAGCAATCAGCCCCAGCATTTT. Translation: CASSRYSNQPQHF.

Details on this clonotype: A much bigger clone sits one base away, suggesting this may be a read error. The CDR3 DNA follows: TGCAGTGCGCGTGATCTGTCCTTCTACAATGAGCAGTTATTC. It codes for CSARDLSFYNEQLF. The chain joins TRBV20-1 to TRBJ2-1; D gene uncertain. Germline V gives CDR1 DFQATT, CDR2 SNEGSKA (reference sequence). The CDR3 is 14 amino acids.

This clonotype came up many times. The chain uses TRBV4-2 and TRBJ1-2; 7 nucleotides agree with TRBD1. The ends lost 0 bases at V and 4 bases at J; junction bases unmatched: 5. Germline V gives CDR1 LGHNA, CDR2 YNFKEQ. The CDR3 consists of 15 residues. In DNA form, the CDR3 reads TGTGCCAGCAGCCAAGACACGACAGGGATCTATGGCTACACCTTC. Translation gives CASSQDTTGIYGYTF.

This clonotype was picked up a small number of times. The rearrangement uses TRBV5-6 and TRBJ1-5; D might be TRBD1 (5 bases). The CDR3 length is 15 residues. Germline V CDR1 and CDR2: SGHDT, YYEEEE. Trimming left V 5 bases short and J 0 bases short, with 12 bases between. CDR3 coding DNA: TGTGCCAGCAGAAGGGGAGGCAATAGCAATCAGCCCCAGCATTTT. This codes for CASRRGGNSNQPQHF.

This clonotype was seen a handful of times. J is TRBJ2-7 and V is TRBV3-1; no definite D call. Germline CDR1 LGHDT, CDR2 YNNKEL (reference sequence). V lost 6 bases, J lost 4 bases, and 13 bases lay in between. This CDR3 is built from 13 residues. The CDR3 loop reads CASSRDFWYEQYF. CDR3 DNA sequence: TGTGCCAGCAGTAGGGATTTTTGGTACGAGCAGTACTTC.

This clonotype appeared many times. This chain connects TRBV7-4 to TRBJ1-1; 7 nucleotides match TRBD1. Germline V gene data show CDR1 as SGHVT and CDR2 as SQSDAQ. Trimming cost V 5 bases and J 4 bases; bases outside gene matches: 7. This CDR3 has 14 amino acids. CDR3 bases: TGTGCCAGCAGCCCCAAACAGGGGACCACTGAAGCTTTCTTT. Amino acid sequence: CASSPKQGTTEAFF.

This clonotype was observed many times. The V gene is TRBV7-6, the J gene TRBJ2-1; 9 bases map to TRBD2. This CDR3 has 17 amino acids. The ends lost 5 bases at V and 5 bases at J; junction bases unmatched: 13. Germline V gene sequence: CDR1 SGHVS, CDR2 FNYEAQ. Written as DNA, the CDR3 is TGTGCCAGCAGCCGAGGCGGGGGGGCCGAACCCAACAATGAGCAGTTCTTC. It specifies CASSRGGGAEPNNEQFF.

Note on this clonotype: One base away lies a much larger clone, so this may be a sequencing read error. The rearrangement joins TRBV11-2 to TRBJ1-2; D is undetermined. The length of the CDR3 is 13 residues. Germline CDR1 SGHAT, CDR2 FQNNGV. The CDR3 region has the DNA TGTGCCACCAGCTTAGAGTTTGCCTATGGCTACACCTTC. Amino acid sequence: CATSLEFAYGYTF. Combining the CDR3 with reference TRBV11-2 and TRBJ1-2 gives the whole variable domain EAGVAQSPRYKIIEKRQSVAFWCNPISGHATLYWYQQILGQGPKLLIQFQNNGVVDDSQLPKDRFSAERLKGVDSTLKIQPAKLEDSAVYLCATSLEFAYGYTFGSGTRLTVV.

This clonotype has ten or more counts. The chain links TRBV20-1 to TRBJ2-3; 11 bases line up with TRBD2. CDR3 size: 15 residues. After removal of 2 bases from V and 5 bases from J, the junction contained 6 bases not matched to a gene. In germline, CDR1 is DFQATT, CDR2 SNEGSKA (reference sequence). The CDR3 sequence: CSARTLAGGGDTQYF. The CDR3, as DNA: TGCAGTGCTAGAACCCTAGCGGGAGGAGGAGATACGCAGTATTTT.

This clonotype was recorded many times. The J gene is TRBJ2-7, the V gene TRBV20-1; 8 positions match TRBD1. The CDR3 covers 14 residues. Per the germline V gene, CDR1 is DFQATT and CDR2 is SNEGSKA (reference sequence). V trimming: 5 bases; J trimming: 5 bases; junction bases outside the gene matches: 11. CDR3 sequence reads: CSAPKRQGADEQYF. The CDR3 DNA reads as TGCAGTGCTCCCAAACGGCAGGGGGCGGACGAGCAGTACTTC.

The sample holds a few counts of this clonotype. The gene calls are TRBV7-4 and TRBJ1-1; D ambiguous. The CDR3 sequence is 12 residues long. Trimming took off 2 bases at V and 11 bases at J, with 12 bases between the two ends. CDR1 is SGHVT and CDR2 is SQSDAQ in the germline V gene. This CDR3 is CASSLSRSGAFF. The CDR3 DNA follows: TGTGCCAGCAGCTTAAGTCGCTCCGGGGCTTTCTTT.

The chain carries TRBV4-2 and TRBJ2-3, with D hard to call. The germline gives CDR1 LGHNA, CDR2 YNFKEQ. The CDR3 covers 14 residues. V dropped 4 bases and J dropped 1 base, with 9 bases sitting between them. CDR3 region: CASSRDRRTDTQYF. CDR3 in DNA: TGTGCCAGCAGCCGAGACCGACGCACAGATACGCAGTATTTT.